The text below deals with one TCR beta chain. This specimen belongs to a study of cytomegalovirus exposure and HLA in healthy donors. Study as a whole: A preliminary data release comprised roughly 80 million unique TCRs obtained from HLA-typed donors.

13 Jbeta primers and 60 Vbeta primers were used for the PCR. The assay was immunoSEQ multiplex PCR, and TCRdb's table has in-frame clones only and misses some. Among about 140,000 clones listed, around 86% were seen once. This CDR3 region has 10 residues. CDR1 and CDR2 (germline): MNHNS, SASEGT. Trimming removed 2 bases at V and 7 bases at J, with 2 bases between. This sequence originates from a female donor in good health and CMV-seronegative. The sequencing input was PBMCs. The rearrangement joins TRBV6-1 to TRBJ1-1; D unclear. CDR3 protein: CASSEREAFF. As DNA, the CDR3 is TGTGCCAGCAGTGAACGTGAAGCTTTCTTT.